Listed here are 2 T cell receptor beta chains from one sample, sequenced in a study of PD-1 blockade in mismatch repair-deficient tumors. Profiling relied on immunoSEQ multiplex PCR, and the TCRdb table lists in-frame clones only, not all of them. The sample yields tens of thousands of clones, about 84% seen once. Sequenced here: peripheral blood, sampled 12 weeks after starting pembrolizumab. Receptors were obtained from an adult with mismatch repair-deficient cancer.

This clone was recorded a few times. J is TRBJ1-1 and V is TRBV6-6, with 8 bases that match TRBD1. Unmatched junction bases numbered 2, after V lost 5 bases and J lost 0 bases. Germline V gene data show CDR1 as MNHNY and CDR2 as SVGAGI (reference sequence). The CDR3 is 14 amino acids. The CDR3 spells CASSRQGLNTEAFF. CDR3 bases: TGTGCCAGCAGTCGACAGGGGTTGAACACTGAAGCTTTCTTT.

The chain uses TRBV5-4 and TRBJ1-3; D not resolved. Looked up from germline, CDR1 is SGHNT and CDR2 is YYREEE (reference sequence). This CDR3 is built from 15 residues. V lost 0 bases and J 1 base, leaving 8 bases between the germline ends. The CDR3 sequence: CASSLDLGSGNTIYF. The CDR3 DNA reads as TGTGCCAGCAGCTTGGACTTGGGATCTGGAAACACCATATATTTT.